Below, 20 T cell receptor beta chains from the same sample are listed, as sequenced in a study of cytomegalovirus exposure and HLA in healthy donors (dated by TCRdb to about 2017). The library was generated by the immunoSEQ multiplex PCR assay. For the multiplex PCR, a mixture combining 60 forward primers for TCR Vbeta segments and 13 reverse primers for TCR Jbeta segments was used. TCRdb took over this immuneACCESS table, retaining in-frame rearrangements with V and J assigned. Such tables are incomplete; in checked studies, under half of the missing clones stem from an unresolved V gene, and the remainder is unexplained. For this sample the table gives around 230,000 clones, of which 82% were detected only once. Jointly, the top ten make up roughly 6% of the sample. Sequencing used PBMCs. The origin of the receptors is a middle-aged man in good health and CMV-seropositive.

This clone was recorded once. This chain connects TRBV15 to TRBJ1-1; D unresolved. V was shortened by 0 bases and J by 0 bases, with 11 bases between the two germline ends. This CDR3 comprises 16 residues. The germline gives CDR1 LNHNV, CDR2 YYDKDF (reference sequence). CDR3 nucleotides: TGTGCCACCAGCAGAGATTTGGCAGTTCTGAACACTGAAGCTTTCTTT. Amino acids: CATSRDLAVLNTEAFF.

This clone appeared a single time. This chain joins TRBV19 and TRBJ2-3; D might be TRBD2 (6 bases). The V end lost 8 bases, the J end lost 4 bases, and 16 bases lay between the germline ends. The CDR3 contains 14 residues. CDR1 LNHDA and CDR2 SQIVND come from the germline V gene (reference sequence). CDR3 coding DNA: TGTGCCAGTGTCGCGGGGCGACGTCCAGATACGCAGTATTTT. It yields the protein CASVAGRRPDTQYF.

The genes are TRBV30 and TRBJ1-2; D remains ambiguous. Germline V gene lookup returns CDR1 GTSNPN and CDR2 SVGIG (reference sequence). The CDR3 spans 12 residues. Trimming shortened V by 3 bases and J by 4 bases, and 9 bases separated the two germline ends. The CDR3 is CAWSSGSYGYTF. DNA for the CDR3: TGTGCCTGGAGCTCGGGGAGCTATGGCTACACCTTC.

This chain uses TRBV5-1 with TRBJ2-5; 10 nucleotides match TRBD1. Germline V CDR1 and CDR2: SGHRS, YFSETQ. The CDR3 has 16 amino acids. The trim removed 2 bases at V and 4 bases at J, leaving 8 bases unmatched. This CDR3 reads CASSFSDRGVSETQYF. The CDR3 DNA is TGCGCCAGCAGCTTCTCGGACAGGGGGGTGTCAGAGACCCAGTACTTC.

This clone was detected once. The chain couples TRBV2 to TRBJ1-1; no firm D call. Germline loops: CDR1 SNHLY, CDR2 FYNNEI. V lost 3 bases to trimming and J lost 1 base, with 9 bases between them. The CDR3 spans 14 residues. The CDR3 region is CASSDGLGNTEAFF. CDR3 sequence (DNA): TGTGCCAGCAGTGATGGACTCGGGAACACTGAAGCTTTCTTT.

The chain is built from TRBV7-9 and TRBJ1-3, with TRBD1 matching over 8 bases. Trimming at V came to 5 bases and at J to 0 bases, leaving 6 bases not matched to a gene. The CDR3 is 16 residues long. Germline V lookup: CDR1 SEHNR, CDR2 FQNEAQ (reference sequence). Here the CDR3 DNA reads TGTGCCAGCAGCAGAGCGACAGGGGACTCTGGAAACACCATATATTTT. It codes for CASSRATGDSGNTIYF.

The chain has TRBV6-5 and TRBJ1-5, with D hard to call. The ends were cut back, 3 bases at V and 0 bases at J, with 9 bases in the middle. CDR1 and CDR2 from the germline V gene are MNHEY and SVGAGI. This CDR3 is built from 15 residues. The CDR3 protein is CASSYSRNSNQPQHF. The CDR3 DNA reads TGTGCCAGCAGTTATAGCCGCAATAGCAATCAGCCCCAGCATTTT.

Written as DNA, the CDR3 is TGTGCCTGGTCTACAGTGAATAGCAATCAGCCCCAGCATTTT. Translating it yields CAWSTVNSNQPQHF. J is TRBJ1-5 and V is TRBV30; D ambiguous. There are 14 residues in the CDR3. V was cut by 5 bases and J by 0 bases, with 11 bases left in between. Per germline, CDR1 GTSNPN and CDR2 SVGIG (reference sequence).

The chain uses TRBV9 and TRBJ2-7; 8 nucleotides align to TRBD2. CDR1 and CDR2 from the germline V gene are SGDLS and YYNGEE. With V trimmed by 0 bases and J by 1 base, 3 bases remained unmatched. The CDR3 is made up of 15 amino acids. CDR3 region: CASSVDSGTSYEQYF. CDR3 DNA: TGTGCCAGCAGCGTAGATAGCGGGACATCCTACGAGCAGTACTTC.

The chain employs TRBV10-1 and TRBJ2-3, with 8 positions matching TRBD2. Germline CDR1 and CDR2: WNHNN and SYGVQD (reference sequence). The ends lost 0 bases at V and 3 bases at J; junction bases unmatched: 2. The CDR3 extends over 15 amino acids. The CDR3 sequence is CASSESGTRTDTQYF. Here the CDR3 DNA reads TGCGCCAGCAGTGAGTCCGGGACTAGAACAGATACGCAGTATTTT.

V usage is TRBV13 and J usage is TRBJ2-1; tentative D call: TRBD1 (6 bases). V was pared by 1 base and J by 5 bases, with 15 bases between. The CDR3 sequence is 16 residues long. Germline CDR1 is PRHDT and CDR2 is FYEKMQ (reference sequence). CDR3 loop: CASSLDLSGQHNEQFF. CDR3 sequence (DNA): TGTGCCAGCAGCTTAGACCTTTCCGGACAGCACAATGAGCAGTTCTTC.

The CDR3: CASSTTGATNEKLFF. Here the CDR3 DNA reads TGTGCCAGCAGCACGACAGGGGCAACTAATGAAAAACTGTTTTTT. The rearrangement links TRBV2 to TRBJ1-4; TRBD1 matches 8 bases. CDR3 length: 15 amino acids. In germline, CDR1 is SNHLY, CDR2 FYNNEI. With 6 bases clipped from V and 0 bases from J, the junction kept 3 bases outside the gene matches.

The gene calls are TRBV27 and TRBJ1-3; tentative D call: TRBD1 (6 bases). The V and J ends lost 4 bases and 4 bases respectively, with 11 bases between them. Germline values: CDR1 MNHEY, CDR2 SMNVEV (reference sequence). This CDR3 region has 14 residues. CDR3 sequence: CASSSQGAGNTIYF. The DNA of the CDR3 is TGTGCCAGCAGTTCACAGGGAGCAGGAAACACCATATATTTT.

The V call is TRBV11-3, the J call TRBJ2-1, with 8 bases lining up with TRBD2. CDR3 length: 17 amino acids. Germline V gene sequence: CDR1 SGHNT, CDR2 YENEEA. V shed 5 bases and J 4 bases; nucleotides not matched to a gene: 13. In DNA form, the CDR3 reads TGTGCCAGCAGCACACCCCGGTTTAGCGGGACTTACAATGAGCAGTTCTTC. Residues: CASSTPRFSGTYNEQFF.

Here the CDR3 DNA reads TGTGCCAGCAGTCTAGTGCGGGAGCCCTGGGAAGAGCAGTACGTC. This encodes CASSLVREPWEEQYV. The V and J genes are TRBV7-8 and TRBJ2-7; TRBD2 matches at 7 bases. V shed 6 bases and J 7 bases; nucleotides not matched to a gene: 15. This CDR3 spans 15 amino acids. Germline V gene sequence: CDR1 SGHVS, CDR2 FQNEAQ.

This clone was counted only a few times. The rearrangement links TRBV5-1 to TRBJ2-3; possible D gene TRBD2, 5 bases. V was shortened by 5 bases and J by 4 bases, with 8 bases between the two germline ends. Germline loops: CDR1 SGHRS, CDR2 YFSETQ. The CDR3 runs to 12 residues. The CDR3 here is CASRVSADTQYF. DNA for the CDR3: TGCGCCAGCAGGGTTAGCGCAGATACGCAGTATTTT.

The CDR3 sequence is CASSEFSSLDYEQYF. For the CDR3, the DNA is TGTGCCAGCAGTGAATTCTCAAGCCTGGACTACGAGCAGTACTTC. The chain recombines TRBV25-1 with TRBJ2-5; no clear D gene. The better agreement between TRBJ2-7 and the DNA end casts doubt on the J call. The length of the CDR3 is 15 residues. From germline, CDR1 is MGHDK and CDR2 SYGVNS.

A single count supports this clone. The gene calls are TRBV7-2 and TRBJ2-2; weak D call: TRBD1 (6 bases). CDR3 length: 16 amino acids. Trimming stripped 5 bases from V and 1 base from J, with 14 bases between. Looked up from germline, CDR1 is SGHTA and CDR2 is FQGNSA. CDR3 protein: CASSLTGLGNTGELFF. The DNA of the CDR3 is TGTGCCAGCAGCCTCACAGGGTTAGGGAACACCGGGGAGCTGTTTTTT.

The CDR3 bases are TGTGCCAGCAGCCAACCCCCCCAGAACACTGAAGCTTTCTTT. Translated: CASSQPPQNTEAFF. The chain employs TRBV4-2 and TRBJ1-1; no clear D gene. CDR1 LGHNA and CDR2 YNFKEQ come from the germline V gene. V shed 2 bases and J shed 1 base, with 8 bases lying between them. The CDR3 is made up of 14 amino acids.

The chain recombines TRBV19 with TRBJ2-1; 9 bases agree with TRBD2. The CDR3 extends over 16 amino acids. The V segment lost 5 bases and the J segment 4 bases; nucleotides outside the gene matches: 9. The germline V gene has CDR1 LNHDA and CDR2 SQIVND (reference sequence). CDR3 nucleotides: TGTGCCAGTAGTCCAAAGACTAGCGGAAGTTACAATGAGCAGTTCTTC. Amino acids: CASSPKTSGSYNEQFF.